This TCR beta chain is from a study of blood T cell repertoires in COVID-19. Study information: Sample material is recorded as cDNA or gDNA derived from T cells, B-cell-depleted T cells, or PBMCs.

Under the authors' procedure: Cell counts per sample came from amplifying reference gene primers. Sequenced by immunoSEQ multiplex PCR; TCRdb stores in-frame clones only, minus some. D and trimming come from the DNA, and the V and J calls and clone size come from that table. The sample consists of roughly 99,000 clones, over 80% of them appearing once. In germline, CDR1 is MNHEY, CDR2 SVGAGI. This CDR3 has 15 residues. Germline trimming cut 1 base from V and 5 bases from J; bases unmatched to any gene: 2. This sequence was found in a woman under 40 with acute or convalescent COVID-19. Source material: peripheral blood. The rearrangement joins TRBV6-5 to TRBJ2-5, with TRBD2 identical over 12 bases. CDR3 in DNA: TGTGCCAGCAGTTACTACCTAGCGGGAGGGGAGACCCAGTACTTC. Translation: CASSYYLAGGETQYF.